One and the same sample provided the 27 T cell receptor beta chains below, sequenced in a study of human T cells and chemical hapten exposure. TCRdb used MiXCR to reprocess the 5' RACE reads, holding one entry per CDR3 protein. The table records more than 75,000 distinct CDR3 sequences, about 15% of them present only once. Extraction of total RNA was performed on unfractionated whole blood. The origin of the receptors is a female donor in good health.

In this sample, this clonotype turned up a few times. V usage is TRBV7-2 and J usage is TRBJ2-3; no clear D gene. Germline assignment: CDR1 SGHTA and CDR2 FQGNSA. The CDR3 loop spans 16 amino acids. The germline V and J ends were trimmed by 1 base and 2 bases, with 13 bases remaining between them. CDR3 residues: CASSLVHMPVTDTQYF. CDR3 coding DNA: TGTGCCAGCAGCTTAGTACATATGCCCGTCACAGATACGCAGTATTTT. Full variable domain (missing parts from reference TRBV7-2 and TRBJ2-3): GAGVSQSPSNKVTEKGKDVELRCDPISGHTALYWYRQSLGQGLEFLIYFQGNSAPDKSGLPSDRFSAERTGGSVSTLTIQRTQQEDSAVYLCASSLVHMPVTDTQYFGPGTRLTVL.

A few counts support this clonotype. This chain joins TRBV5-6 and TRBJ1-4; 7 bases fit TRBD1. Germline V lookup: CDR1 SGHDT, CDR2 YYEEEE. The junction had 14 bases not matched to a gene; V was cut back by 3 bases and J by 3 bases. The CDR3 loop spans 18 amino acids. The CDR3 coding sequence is TGTGCCAGCAGCTCTCCACCTTCCAACAGGGGATCTAATGAAAAACTGTTTTTT. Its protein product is CASSSPPSNRGSNEKLFF.

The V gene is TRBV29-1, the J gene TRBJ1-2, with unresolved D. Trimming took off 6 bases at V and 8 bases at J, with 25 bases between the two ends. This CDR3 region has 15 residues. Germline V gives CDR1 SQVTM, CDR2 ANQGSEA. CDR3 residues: CSVRPSGVFTGGYTF. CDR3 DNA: TGCAGCGTACGTCCGTCGGGTGTTTTTACGGGGGGCTACACCTTC.

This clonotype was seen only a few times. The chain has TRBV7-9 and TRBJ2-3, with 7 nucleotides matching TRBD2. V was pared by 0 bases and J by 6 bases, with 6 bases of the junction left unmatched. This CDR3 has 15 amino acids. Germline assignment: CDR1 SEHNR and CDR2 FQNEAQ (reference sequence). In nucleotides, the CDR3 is TGTGCCAGCAGCTTAGCTAGCGGGCACGGGGATACGCAGTATTTT. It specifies CASSLASGHGDTQYF. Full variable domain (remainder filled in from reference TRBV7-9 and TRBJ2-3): DTGVSQNPRHKITKRGQNVTFRCDPISEHNRLYWYRQTLGQGPEFLTYFQNEAQLEKSRLLSDRFSAERPKGSFSTLEIQRTEQGDSAMYLCASSLASGHGDTQYFGPGTRLTVL.

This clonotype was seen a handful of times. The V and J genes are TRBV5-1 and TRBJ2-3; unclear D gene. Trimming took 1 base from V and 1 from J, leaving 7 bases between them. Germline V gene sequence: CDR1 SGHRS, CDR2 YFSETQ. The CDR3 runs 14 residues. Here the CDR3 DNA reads TGCGCCAGCAGCTTGCGACGGGGCACAGATACGCAGTATTTT. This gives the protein CASSLRRGTDTQYF.

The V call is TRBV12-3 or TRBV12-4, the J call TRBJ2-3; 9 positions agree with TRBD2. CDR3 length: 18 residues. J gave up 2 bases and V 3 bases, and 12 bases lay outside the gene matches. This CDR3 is CASSFLAGPSFNTDTQYF. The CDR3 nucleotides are TGTGCCAGCAGTTTTCTAGCGGGGCCTTCCTTTAACACAGATACGCAGTATTTT.

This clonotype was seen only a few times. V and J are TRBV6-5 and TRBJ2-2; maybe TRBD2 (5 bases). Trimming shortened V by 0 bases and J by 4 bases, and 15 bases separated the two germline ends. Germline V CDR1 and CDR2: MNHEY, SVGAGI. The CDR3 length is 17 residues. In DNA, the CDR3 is TGTGCCAGCAGTTACTCGTCGGAACCGGGAATCACCGGGGAGCTGTTTTTT. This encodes CASSYSSEPGITGELFF.

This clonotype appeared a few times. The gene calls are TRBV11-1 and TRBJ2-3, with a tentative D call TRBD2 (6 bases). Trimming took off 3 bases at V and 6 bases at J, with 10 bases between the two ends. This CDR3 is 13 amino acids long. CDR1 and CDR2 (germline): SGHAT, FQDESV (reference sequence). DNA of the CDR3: TGTGCCAGCAGCTTGGGGAGGCTCGATACGCAGTATTTT. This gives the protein CASSLGRLDTQYF. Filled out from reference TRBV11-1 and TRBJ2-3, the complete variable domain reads EAEVAQSPRYKITEKSQAVAFWCDPISGHATLYWYRQILGQGPELLVQFQDESVVDDSQLPKDRFSAERLKGVDSTLKIQPAELGDSAMYLCASSLGRLDTQYFGPGTRLTVL.

CDR3 nucleotide sequence: TGTGCCAGCAGTTACTCCCCAAAGCAGGGCCCTAGCACAGATACGCAGTATTTT. The encoded protein is CASSYSPKQGPSTDTQYF. This chain links TRBV6-6 with TRBJ2-3, with a tentative D call TRBD1 (5 bases). Looked up from germline, CDR1 is MNHNY and CDR2 is SVGAGI (reference sequence). V gave up 0 bases and J gave up 0 bases, with 16 bases separating them. This CDR3 contains 18 residues.

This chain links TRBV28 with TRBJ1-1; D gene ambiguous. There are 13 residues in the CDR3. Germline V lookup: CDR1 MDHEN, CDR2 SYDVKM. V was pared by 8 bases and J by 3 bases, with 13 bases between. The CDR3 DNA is TGTGCCAGCCTATTCAGTAGTCACACTGAAGCTTTCTTT. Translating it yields CASLFSSHTEAFF. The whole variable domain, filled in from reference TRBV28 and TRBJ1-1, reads DVKVTQSSRYLVKRTGEKVFLECVQDMDHENMFWYRQDPGLGLRLIYFSYDVKMKEKGDIPEGYSVSREKKERFSLILESASTNQTSMYLCASLFSSHTEAFFGQGTRLTVV.

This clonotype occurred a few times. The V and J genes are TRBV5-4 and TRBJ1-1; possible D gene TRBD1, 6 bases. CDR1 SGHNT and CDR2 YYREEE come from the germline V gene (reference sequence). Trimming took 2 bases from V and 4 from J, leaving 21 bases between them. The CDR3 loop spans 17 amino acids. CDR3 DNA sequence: TGTGCCAGCAGCTTATCCCAGGGGTCTATGGTGAGCACTGAAGCTTTCTTT. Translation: CASSLSQGSMVSTEAFF.

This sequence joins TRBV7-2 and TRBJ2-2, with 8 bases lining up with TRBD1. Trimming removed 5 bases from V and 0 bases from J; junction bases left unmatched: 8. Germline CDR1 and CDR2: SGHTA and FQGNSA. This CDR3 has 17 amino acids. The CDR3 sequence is CASSPGQGFSNTGELFF. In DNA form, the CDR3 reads TGTGCCAGCAGCCCCGGACAGGGCTTTTCGAACACCGGGGAGCTGTTTTTT.

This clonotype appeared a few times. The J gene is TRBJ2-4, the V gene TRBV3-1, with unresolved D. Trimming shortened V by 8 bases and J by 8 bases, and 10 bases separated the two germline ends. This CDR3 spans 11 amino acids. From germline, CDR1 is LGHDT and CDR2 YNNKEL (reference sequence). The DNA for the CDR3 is TGTGCCAGCGGGTCAATAGACATTCAGTACTTC. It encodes CASGSIDIQYF.

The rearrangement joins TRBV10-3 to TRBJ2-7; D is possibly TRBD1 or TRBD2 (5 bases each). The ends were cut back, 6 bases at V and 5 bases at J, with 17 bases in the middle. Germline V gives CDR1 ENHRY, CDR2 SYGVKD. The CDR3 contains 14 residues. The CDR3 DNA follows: TGTGCCATCAGCCGGGACCTTACGGGGAACGAGCAGTACTTC. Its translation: CAISRDLTGNEQYF.

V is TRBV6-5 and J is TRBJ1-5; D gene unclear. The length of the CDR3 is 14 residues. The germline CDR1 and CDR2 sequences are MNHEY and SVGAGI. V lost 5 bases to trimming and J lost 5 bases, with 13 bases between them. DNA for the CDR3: TGTGCCAGCAGTCGATCCAGCCGCGATCAGCCCCAGCATTTT. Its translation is CASSRSSRDQPQHF.

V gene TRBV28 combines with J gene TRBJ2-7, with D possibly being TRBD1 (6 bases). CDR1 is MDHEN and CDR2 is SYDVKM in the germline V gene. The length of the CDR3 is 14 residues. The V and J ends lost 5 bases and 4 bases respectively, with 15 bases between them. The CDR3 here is CASSPPGHNYEQYF. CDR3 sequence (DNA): TGTGCCAGCAGTCCCCCGGGACACAATTACGAGCAGTACTTC. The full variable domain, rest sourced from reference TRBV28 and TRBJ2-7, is DVKVTQSSRYLVKRTGEKVFLECVQDMDHENMFWYRQDPGLGLRLIYFSYDVKMKEKGDIPEGYSVSREKKERFSLILESASTNQTSMYLCASSPPGHNYEQYFGPGTRLTVT.

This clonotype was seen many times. CDR3 protein: CASSHYRLAGVSDTQYF. In nucleotides, the CDR3 is TGTGCCAGCAGCCACTATCGACTAGCGGGAGTGTCAGATACGCAGTATTTT. This chain connects TRBV3-1 to TRBJ2-3; 12 nucleotides agree with TRBD2. The germline gives CDR1 LGHDT, CDR2 YNNKEL (reference sequence). With 3 bases clipped from V and 4 bases from J, the junction kept 8 bases outside the gene matches. The CDR3 totals 17 residues.

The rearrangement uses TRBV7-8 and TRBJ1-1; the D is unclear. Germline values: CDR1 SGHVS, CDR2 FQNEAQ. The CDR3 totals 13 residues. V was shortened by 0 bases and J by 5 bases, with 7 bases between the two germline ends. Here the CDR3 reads CASSLAEKTEAFF. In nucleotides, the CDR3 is TGTGCCAGCAGCTTAGCGGAGAAGACTGAAGCTTTCTTT.

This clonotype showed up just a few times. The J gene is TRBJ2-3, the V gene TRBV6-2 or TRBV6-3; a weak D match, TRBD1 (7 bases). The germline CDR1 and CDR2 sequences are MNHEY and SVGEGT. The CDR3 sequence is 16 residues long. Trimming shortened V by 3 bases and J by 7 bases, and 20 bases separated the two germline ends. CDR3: CASSYYGQAGRNTQYF. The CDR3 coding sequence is TGTGCCAGCAGTTATTATGGACAGGCGGGGAGAAATACGCAGTATTTT.

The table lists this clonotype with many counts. DNA of the CDR3: TGTGCCAGCAGCCGAGGCGGGAGTCGGACCGGGGAGCTGTTTTTT. Protein sequence: CASSRGGSRTGELFF. The chain is built from TRBV3-1 and TRBJ2-2; the match to TRBD2 covers 7 bases. This CDR3 has 15 residues. The V segment lost 4 bases and the J segment 5 bases; nucleotides outside the gene matches: 7. The germline V gene encodes CDR1 LGHDT and CDR2 YNNKEL (reference sequence). The full variable domain, its missing parts supplied by reference TRBV3-1 and TRBJ2-2, is DTAVSQTPKYLVTQMGNDKSIKCEQNLGHDTMYWYKQDSKKFLKIMFSYNNKELIINETVPNRFSPKSPDKAHLNLHINSLELGDSAVYFCASSRGGSRTGELFFGEGSRLTVL.

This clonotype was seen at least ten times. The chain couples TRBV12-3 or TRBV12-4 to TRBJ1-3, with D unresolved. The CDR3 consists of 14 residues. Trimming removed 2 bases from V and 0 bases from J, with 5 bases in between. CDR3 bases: TGTGCCAGCAGTTTACGGCACTCTGGAAACACCATATATTTT. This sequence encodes CASSLRHSGNTIYF.

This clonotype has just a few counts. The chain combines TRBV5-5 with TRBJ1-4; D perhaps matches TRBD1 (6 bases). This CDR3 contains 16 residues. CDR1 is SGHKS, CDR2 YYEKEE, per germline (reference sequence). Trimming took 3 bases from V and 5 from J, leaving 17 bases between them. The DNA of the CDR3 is TGTGCCAGCAGCTCACAGGTCGGGGGGCGCAATGAAAAACTGTTTTTT. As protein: CASSSQVGGRNEKLFF.

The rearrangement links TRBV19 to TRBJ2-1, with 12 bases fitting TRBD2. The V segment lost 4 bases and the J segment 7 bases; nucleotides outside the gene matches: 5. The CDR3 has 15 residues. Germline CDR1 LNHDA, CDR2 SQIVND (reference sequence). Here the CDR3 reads CASSRTSGAWNEQFF. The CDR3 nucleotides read TGTGCCAGTAGTAGGACTAGCGGGGCCTGGAATGAGCAGTTCTTC. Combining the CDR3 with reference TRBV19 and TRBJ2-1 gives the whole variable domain DGGITQSPKYLFRKEGQNVTLSCEQNLNHDAMYWYRQDPGQGLRLIYYSQIVNDFQKGDIAEGYSVSREKKESFPLTVTSAQKNPTAFYLCASSRTSGAWNEQFFGPGTRLTVL.

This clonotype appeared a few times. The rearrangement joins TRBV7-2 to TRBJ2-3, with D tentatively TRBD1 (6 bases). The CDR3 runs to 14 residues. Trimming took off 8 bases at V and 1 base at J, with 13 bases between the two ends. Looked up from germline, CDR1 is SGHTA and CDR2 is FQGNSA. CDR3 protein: CASSQGWGTDTQYF. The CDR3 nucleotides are TGTGCCAGCTCGCAGGGGTGGGGCACAGATACGCAGTATTTT.

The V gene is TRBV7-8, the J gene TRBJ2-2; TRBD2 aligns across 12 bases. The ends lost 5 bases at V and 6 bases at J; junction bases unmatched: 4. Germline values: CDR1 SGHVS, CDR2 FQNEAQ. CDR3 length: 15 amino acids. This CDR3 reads CASSGPSGGAGELFF. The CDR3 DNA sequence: TGTGCCAGCAGCGGCCCTAGCGGGGGGGCCGGGGAGCTGTTTTTT.

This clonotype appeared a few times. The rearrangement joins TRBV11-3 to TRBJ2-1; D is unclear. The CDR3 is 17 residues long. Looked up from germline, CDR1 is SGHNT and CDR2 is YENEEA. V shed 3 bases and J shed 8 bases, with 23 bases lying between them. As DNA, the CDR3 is TGTGCCAGCAGCTTCGTTCCTATGGTCCCCGGATGGGATGAGCAGTTCTTC. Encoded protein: CASSFVPMVPGWDEQFF. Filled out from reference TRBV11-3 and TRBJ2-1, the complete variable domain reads EAGVVQSPRYKIIEKKQPVAFWCNPISGHNTLYWYLQNLGQGPELLIRYENEEAVDDSQLPKDRFSAERLKGVDSTLKIQPAELGDSAVYLCASSFVPMVPGWDEQFFGPGTRLTVL.

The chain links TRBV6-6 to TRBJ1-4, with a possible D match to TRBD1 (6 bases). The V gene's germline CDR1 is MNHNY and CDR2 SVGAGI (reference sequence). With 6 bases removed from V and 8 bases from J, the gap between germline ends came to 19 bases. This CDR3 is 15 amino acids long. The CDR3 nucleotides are TGTGCCAGCAGGCCCGGACAGCCCCTTACGGAAAAACTGTTTTTT. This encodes CASRPGQPLTEKLFF.